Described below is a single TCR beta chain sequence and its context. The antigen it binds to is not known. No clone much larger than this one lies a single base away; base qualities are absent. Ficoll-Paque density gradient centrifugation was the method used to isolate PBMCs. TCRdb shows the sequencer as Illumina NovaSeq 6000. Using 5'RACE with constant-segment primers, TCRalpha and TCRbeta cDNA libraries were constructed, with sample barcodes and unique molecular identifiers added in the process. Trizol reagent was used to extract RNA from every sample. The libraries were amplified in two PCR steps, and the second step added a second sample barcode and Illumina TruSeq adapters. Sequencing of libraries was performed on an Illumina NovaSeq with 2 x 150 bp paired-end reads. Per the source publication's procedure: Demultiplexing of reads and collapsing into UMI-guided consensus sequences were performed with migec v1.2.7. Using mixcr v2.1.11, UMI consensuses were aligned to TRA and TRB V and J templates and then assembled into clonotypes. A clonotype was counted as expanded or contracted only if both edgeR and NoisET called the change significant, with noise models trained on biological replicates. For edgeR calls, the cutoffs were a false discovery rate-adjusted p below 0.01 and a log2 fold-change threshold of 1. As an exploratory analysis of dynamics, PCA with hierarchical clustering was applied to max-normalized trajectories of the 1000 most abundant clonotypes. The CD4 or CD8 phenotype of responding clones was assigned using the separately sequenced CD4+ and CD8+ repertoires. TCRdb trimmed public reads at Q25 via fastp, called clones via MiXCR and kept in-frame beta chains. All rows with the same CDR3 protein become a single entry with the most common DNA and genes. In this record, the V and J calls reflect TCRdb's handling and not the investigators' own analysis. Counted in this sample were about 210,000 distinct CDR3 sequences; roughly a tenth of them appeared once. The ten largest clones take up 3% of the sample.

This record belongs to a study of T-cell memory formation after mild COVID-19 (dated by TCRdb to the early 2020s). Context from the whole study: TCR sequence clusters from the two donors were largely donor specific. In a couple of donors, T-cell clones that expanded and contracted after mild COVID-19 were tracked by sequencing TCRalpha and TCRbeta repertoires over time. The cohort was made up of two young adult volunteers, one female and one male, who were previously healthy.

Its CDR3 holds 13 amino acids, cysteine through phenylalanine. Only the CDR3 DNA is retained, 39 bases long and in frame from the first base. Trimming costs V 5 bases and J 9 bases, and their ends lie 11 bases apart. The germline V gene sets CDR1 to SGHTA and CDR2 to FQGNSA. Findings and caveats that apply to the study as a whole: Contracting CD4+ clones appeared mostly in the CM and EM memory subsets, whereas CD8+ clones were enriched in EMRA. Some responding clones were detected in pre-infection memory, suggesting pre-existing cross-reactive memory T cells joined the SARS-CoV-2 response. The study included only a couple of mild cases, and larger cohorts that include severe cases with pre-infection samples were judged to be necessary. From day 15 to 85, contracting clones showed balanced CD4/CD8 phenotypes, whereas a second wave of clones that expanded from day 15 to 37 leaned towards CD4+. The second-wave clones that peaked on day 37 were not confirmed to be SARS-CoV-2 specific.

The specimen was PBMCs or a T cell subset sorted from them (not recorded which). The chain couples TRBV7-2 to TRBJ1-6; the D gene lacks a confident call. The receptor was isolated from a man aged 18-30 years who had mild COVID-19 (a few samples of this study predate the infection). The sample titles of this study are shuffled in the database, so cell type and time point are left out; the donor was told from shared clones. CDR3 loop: CASSEVQLSPLHF. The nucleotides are TGTGCCAGCAGCGAAGTACAACTTTCACCCCTCCACTTT.